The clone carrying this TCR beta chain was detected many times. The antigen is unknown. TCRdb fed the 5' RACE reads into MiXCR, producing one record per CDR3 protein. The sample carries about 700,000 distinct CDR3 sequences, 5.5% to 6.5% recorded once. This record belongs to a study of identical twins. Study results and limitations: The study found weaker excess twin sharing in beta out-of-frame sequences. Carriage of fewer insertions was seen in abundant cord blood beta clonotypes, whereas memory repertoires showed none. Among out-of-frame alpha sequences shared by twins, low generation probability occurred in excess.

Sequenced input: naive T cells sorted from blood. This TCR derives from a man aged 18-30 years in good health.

The CDR3 loop is CASSQVSDSQQGELFF. DNA for the CDR3: TGCGCCAGCAGCCAAGTCTCCGACAGCCAACAAGGGGAGCTGTTTTTT. The chain links TRBV4-1 to TRBJ2-2; perhaps TRBD1 as D (5 bases). Germline assignment: CDR1 MGHRA and CDR2 YSYEKL. V was cut by 1 base and J by 8 bases, with 17 bases left in between. CDR3 length: 16 amino acids.